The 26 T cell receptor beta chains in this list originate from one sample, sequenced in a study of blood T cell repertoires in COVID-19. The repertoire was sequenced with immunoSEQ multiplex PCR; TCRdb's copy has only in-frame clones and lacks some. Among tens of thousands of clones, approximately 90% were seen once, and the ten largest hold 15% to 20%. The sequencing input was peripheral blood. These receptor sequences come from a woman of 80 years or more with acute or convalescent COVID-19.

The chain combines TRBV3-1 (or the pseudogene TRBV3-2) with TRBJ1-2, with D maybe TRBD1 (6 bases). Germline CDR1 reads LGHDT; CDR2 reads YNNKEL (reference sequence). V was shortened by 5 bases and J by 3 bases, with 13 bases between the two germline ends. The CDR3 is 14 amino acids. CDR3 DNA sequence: TGTGCCAGCAGCTTTAATACAGGGCACTATGGCTACACCTTC. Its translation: CASSFNTGHYGYTF.

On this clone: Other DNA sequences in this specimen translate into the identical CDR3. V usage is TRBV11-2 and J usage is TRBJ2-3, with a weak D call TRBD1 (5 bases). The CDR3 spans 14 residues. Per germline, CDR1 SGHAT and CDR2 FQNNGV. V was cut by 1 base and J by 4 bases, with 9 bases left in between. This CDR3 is CASSLVRVSDTQYF. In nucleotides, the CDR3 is TGTGCCAGCAGCTTAGTCAGGGTATCAGATACGCAGTATTTT.

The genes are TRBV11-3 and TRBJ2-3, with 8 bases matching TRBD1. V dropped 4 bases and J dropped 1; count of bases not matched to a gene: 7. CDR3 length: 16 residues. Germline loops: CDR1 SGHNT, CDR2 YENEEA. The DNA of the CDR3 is TGTGCCAGCAGCTACGGTCAGGGGGCCCGCACAGATACGCAGTATTTT. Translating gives CASSYGQGARTDTQYF.

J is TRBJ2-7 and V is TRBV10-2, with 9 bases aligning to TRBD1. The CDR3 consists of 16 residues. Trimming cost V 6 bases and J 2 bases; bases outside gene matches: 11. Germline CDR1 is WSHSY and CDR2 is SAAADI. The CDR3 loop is CASRPRRDRVAYEQYF. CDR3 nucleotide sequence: TGCGCCAGCAGACCCCGGAGGGACAGGGTCGCCTACGAGCAGTACTTC.

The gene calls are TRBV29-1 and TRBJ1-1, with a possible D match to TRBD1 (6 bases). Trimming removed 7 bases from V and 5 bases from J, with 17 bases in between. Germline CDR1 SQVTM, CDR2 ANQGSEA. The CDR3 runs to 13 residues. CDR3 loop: CSGGQQTRTEAFF. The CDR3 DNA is TGCAGCGGGGGGCAACAGACAAGGACTGAAGCTTTCTTT.

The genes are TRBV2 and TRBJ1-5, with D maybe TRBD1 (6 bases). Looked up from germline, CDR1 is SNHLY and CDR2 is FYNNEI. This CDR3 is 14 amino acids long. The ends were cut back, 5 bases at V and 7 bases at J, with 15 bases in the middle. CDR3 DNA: TGTGCCAGCAGTATGGGAACAGGGATCCAGCCCCAGCATTTT. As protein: CASSMGTGIQPQHF.

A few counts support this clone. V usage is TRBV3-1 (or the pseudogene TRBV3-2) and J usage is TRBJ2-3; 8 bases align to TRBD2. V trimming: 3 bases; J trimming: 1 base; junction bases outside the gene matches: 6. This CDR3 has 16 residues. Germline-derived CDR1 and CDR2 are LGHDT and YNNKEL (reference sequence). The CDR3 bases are TGTGCCAGCAGCCACGTTACTAGCGGCGGCACAGATACGCAGTATTTT. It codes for CASSHVTSGGTDTQYF.

In DNA, the CDR3 is TGTGCCAGCAGCCCGGGACTAGCCGTTTATTTT. It is translated as CASSPGLAVYF. The chain carries TRBV27 and TRBJ2-3, with 9 bases fitting TRBD2. The CDR3 contains 11 residues. J was trimmed by 15 bases and V by 6 bases; bases with no gene match: 7. Germline loops: CDR1 MNHEY, CDR2 SMNVEV (reference sequence).

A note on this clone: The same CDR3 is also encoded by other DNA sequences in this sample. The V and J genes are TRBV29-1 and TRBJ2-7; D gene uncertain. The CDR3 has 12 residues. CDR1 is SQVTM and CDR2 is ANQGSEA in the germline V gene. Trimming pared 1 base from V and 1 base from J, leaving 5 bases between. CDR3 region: CSVEGRSYEQYF. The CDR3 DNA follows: TGCAGCGTTGAAGGCAGATCCTACGAGCAGTACTTC.

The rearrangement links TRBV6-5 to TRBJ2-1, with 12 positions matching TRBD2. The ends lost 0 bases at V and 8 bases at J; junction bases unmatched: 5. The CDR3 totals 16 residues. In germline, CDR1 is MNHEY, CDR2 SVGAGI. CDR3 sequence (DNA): TGTGCCAGCAGTTACTCTCCTAGCGGGGGGGCCCATGAGCAGTTCTTC. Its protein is CASSYSPSGGAHEQFF.

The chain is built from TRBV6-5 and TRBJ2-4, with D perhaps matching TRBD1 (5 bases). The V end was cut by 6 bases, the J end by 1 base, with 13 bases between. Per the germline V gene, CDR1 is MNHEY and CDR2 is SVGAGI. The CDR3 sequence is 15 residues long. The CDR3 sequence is CASRPTGRAKNIQYF. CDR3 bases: TGTGCCAGCAGGCCTACAGGACGGGCCAAAAACATTCAGTACTTC.

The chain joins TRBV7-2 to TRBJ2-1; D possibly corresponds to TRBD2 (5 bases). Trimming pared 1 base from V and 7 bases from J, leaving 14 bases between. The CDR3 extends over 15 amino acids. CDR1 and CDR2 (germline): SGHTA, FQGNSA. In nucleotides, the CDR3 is TGTGCCAGCAGCTTAGGCGGGTCGACAAGGAATGAGCAGTTCTTC. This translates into CASSLGGSTRNEQFF.

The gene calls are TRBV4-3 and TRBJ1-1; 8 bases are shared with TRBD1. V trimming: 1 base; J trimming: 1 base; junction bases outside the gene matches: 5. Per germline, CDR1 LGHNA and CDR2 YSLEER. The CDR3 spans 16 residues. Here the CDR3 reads CASSQGQGAGNTEAFF. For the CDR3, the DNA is TGCGCCAGCAGCCAAGGCCAGGGGGCCGGGAACACTGAAGCTTTCTTT.

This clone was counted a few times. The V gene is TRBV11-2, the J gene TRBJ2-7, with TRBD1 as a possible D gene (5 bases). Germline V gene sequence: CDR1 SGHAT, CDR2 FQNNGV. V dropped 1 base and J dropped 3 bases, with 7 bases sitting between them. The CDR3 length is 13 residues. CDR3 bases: TGTGCCAGCAGCTTAGGACAGATCTACGAGCAGTACTTC. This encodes CASSLGQIYEQYF.

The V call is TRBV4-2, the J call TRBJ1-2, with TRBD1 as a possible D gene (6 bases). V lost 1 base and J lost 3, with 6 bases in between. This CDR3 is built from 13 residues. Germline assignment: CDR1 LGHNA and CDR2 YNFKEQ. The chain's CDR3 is CASSQGTDYGYTF. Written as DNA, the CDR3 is TGTGCCAGCAGCCAAGGGACAGACTATGGCTACACCTTC.

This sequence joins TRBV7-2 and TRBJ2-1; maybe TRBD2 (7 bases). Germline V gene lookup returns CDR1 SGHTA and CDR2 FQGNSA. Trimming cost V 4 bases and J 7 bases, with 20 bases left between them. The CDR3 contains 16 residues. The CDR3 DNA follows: TGTGCCAGCAGCTCCCAAGGGGGGGGGTTGAAGAATGAGCAGTTCTTC. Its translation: CASSSQGGGLKNEQFF.

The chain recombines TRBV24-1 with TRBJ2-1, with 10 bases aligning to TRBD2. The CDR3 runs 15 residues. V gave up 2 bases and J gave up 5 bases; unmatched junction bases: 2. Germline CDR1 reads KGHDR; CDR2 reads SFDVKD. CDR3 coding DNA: TGTGCCACCAGTGATTCTCTAGCGGGGGACAATGAGCAGTTCTTC. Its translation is CATSDSLAGDNEQFF.

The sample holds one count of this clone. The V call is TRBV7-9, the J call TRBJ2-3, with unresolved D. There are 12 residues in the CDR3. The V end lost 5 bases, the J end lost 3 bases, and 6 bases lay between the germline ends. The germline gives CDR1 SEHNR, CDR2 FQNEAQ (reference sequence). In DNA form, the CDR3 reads TGTGCCAGCAGCCCGCGGACAGATACGCAGTATTTT. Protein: CASSPRTDTQYF.

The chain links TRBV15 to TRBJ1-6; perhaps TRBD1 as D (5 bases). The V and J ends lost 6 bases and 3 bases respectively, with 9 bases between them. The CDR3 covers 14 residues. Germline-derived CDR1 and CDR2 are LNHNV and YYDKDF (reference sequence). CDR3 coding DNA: TGTGCCACCAGTCAGGACAACTATAATTCACCCCTCCACTTT. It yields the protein CATSQDNYNSPLHF.

CDR3 protein: CASSPGQPNSNQPQHF. The CDR3 DNA reads TGTGCCAGCTCACCAGGGCAGCCCAATAGCAATCAGCCCCAGCATTTT. V gene TRBV18 combines with J gene TRBJ1-5; D not certain. Germline V CDR1 and CDR2: KGHSH, LQKENI. Trimming removed 2 bases at V and 0 bases at J, with 11 bases between. The CDR3 loop spans 16 amino acids. Looking up the rest from reference TRBV18 and TRBJ1-5 gives the full variable domain: NAGVMQNPRHLVRRRGQEARLRCSPMKGHSHVYWYRQLPEEGLKFMVYLQKENIIDESGMPKERFSAEFPKEGPSILRIQQVVRGDSAAYFCASSPGQPNSNQPQHFGDGTRLSIL.

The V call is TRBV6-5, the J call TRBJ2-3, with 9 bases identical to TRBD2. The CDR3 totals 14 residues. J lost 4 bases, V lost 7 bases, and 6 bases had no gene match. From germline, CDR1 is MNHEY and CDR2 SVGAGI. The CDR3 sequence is CASKASGTADTQYF. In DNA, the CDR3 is TGTGCCAGCAAGGCTAGCGGGACCGCAGATACGCAGTATTTT.

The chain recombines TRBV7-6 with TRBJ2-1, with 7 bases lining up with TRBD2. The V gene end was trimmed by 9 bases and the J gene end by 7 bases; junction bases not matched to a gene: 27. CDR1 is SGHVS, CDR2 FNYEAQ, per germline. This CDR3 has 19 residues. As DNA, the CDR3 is TGTGCCAGGACGCAACCGAGCCGGGGGGTCTATCAAAATCCTAATGAGCAGTTCTTC. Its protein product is CARTQPSRGVYQNPNEQFF.

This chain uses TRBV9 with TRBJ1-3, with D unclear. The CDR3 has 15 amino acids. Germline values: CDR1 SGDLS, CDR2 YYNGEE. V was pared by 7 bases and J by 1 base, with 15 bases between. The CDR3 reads CASGISSGSGNTIYF. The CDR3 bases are TGTGCCAGCGGAATCAGTTCGGGATCTGGAAACACCATATATTTT.

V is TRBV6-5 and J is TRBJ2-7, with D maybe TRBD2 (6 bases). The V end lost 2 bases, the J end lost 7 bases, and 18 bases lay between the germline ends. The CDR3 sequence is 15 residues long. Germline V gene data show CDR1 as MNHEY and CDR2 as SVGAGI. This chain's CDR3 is CASSYAGAGGAEQYF. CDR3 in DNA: TGTGCCAGCAGTTACGCCGGAGCGGGCGGGGCGGAGCAGTACTTC.

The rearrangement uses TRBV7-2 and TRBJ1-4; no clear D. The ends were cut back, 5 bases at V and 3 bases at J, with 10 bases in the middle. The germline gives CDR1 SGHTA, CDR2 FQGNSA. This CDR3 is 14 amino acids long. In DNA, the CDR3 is TGTGCCAGCAGCCCCACGGGGTCTAATGAAAAACTGTTTTTT. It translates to CASSPTGSNEKLFF.

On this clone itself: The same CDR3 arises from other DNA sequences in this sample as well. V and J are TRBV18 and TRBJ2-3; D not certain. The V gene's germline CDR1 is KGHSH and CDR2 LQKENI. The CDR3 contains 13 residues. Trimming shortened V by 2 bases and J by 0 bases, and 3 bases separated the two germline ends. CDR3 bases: TGTGCCAGCTCACCAACTAGCACAGATACGCAGTATTTT. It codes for CASSPTSTDTQYF.